This entry lists 20 T cell receptor beta chains sequenced from one sample in a study of blood T cell repertoires in COVID-19 (TCRdb year 2020). The library was built by means of the immunoSEQ multiplex PCR assay. TCRdb's version of the immuneACCESS table is confined to in-frame rearrangements and falls short of the full clone set. An unresolved V gene accounts for under half of the shortfall where checked; the remainder is of unknown origin. The sample records 300,000 to 450,000 clones, around 89% of which are singletons. The ten largest account for 0.9% to 1.5% of the sample. Sequences were obtained from PBMCs or T cells enriched from blood (not recorded which). The receptors come from a woman younger than 30 who had recovered from COVID-19.

The chain links TRBV6-2 or TRBV6-3 to TRBJ2-2, with a tentative D call TRBD2 (7 bases). The CDR3 runs 20 residues. Trimming shortened V by 6 bases and J by 1 base, and 27 bases separated the two germline ends. CDR1 is MNHEY and CDR2 is SVGEGT in the germline V gene. The DNA for the CDR3 is TGTGCCAGCAGCCTCATCCCTTTATCGGGGGGCCTGAAGAACACCGGGGAGCTGTTTTTT. Its protein is CASSLIPLSGGLKNTGELFF.

In its sample, this clone was seen many times. Germline is not matched at one junction end, which may reflect a read error. The J gene is TRBJ2-2, the V gene TRBV10-3, with 9 bases aligning to TRBD2. Looked up from germline, CDR1 is ENHRY and CDR2 is SYGVKD. The CDR3 has 12 residues. The CDR3 coding sequence is TGTGCCTTCAGCGGGGGGCCCGGGGAGCTGTTTTTT. It is translated as CAFSGGPGELFF.

A single count supports this clone. The chain joins TRBV12-5 to TRBJ2-1; 11 bases are a match to TRBD2. The CDR3 has 13 residues. Per the germline V gene, CDR1 is LGHNT and CDR2 is FRNRAP. V gave up 6 bases and J gave up 7 bases; unmatched junction bases: 2. The CDR3 loop reads CASGLAGGNEQFF. The CDR3 nucleotides are TGTGCTAGTGGGCTAGCGGGGGGTAATGAGCAGTTCTTC.

The chain joins TRBV5-4 to TRBJ2-3; D gene unclear. Trimming left V 4 bases short and J 4 bases short, with 16 bases between. Per germline, CDR1 SGHNT and CDR2 YYREEE (reference sequence). The CDR3 extends over 15 amino acids. CDR3 in amino acids: CASSPLGGGPDTQYF. The DNA of the CDR3 is TGTGCCAGCAGCCCATTGGGTGGCGGTCCAGATACGCAGTATTTT.

This clone was picked up a small number of times. The genes are TRBV12-3 or TRBV12-4 and TRBJ2-7; D gene ambiguous. The CDR3 is 13 amino acids. V was shortened by 6 bases and J by 2 bases, with 11 bases between the two germline ends. CDR3 sequence (DNA): TGTGCCAGCAGCTTGCGGCTTCCCTACGAGCAGTACTTC. It yields the protein CASSLRLPYEQYF.

The rearrangement uses TRBV10-3 and TRBJ1-1; TRBD1 aligns across 11 bases. Germline V CDR1 and CDR2: ENHRY, SYGVKD. V was clipped by 0 bases and J by 5 bases; unmatched bases: 8. The CDR3 spans 17 residues. The CDR3 DNA sequence: TGTGCCATCAGTGAGTCGGTACCGGGACAGGGGGGGACTGAAGCTTTCTTT. Protein product: CAISESVPGQGGTEAFF.

The rearrangement joins TRBV6-5 to TRBJ1-5, with 8 nucleotides matching TRBD1. Germline CDR1 is MNHEY and CDR2 is SVGAGI. The CDR3 spans 14 residues. The V gene end was trimmed by 6 bases and the J gene end by 9 bases; junction bases not matched to a gene: 10. The CDR3 reads CASSQADRVRPQHF. CDR3 DNA sequence: TGTGCCAGCAGCCAGGCGGACAGGGTCCGGCCCCAGCATTTT.

The V call is TRBV24-1, the J call TRBJ1-5; 7 nucleotides agree with TRBD1. The CDR3 is 15 amino acids. CDR1 is KGHDR and CDR2 is SFDVKD in the germline V gene. The V gene end was trimmed by 4 bases and the J gene end by 7 bases; junction bases not matched to a gene: 9. CDR3 loop: CATSDQTGEGQPQHF. CDR3 DNA: TGTGCCACCAGTGACCAAACAGGGGAAGGGCAGCCCCAGCATTTT.

The chain links TRBV2 to TRBJ1-3, with 7 bases lining up with TRBD1. CDR1 SNHLY and CDR2 FYNNEI come from the germline V gene. Trimming removed 3 bases from V and 6 bases from J; junction bases left unmatched: 11. The CDR3 length is 16 residues. In DNA form, the CDR3 reads TGTGCCAGCAGTGATACCACGACAGGGTATGAAAACACCATATATTTT. Its protein product is CASSDTTTGYENTIYF.

The V and J genes are TRBV2 and TRBJ2-1, with D tentatively TRBD2 (6 bases). CDR3 length: 14 residues. V was trimmed by 6 bases and J by 0 bases, leaving 9 bases between them. Germline values: CDR1 SNHLY, CDR2 FYNNEI. Written as DNA, the CDR3 is TGTGCCAGCAGCCGGGGGAGCTCCTACAATGAGCAGTTCTTC. Protein sequence: CASSRGSSYNEQFF. The whole variable domain, remainder taken from reference TRBV2 and TRBJ2-1, is EPEVTQTPSHQVTQMGQEVILRCVPISNHLYFYWYRQILGQKVEFLVSFYNNEISEKSEIFDDQFSVERPDGSNFTLKIRSTKLEDSAMYFCASSRGSSYNEQFFGPGTRLTVL.

The V call is TRBV6-5, the J call TRBJ1-2; 9 bases map to TRBD1. The length of the CDR3 is 14 residues. In germline, CDR1 is MNHEY, CDR2 SVGAGI. V trimming: 2 bases; J trimming: 8 bases; junction bases outside the gene matches: 6. The CDR3 DNA reads TGTGCCAGCAGTTACCTACAGGGGGCGGGAGGCTACACCTTC. This gives the protein CASSYLQGAGGYTF.

The chain is built from TRBV19 and TRBJ2-2, with 7 positions matching TRBD1. V shed 5 bases and J 4 bases; nucleotides not matched to a gene: 10. In germline, CDR1 is LNHDA, CDR2 SQIVND (reference sequence). The CDR3 sequence is 16 residues long. The CDR3 protein is CASSPRQGLTTGELFF. The CDR3 DNA reads as TGTGCCAGTAGTCCCCGACAGGGATTGACCACCGGGGAGCTGTTTTTT. The full variable domain, in which reference TRBV19 and TRBJ2-2 provide the parts outside the CDR3, is DGGITQSPKYLFRKEGQNVTLSCEQNLNHDAMYWYRQDPGQGLRLIYYSQIVNDFQKGDIAEGYSVSREKKESFPLTVTSAQKNPTAFYLCASSPRQGLTTGELFFGEGSRLTVL.

The chain has TRBV18 and TRBJ1-5, with TRBD1 identical over 11 bases. The length of the CDR3 is 17 residues. With V trimmed by 3 bases and J by 6 bases, 10 bases remained unmatched. Germline-derived CDR1 and CDR2 are KGHSH and LQKENI. The CDR3 nucleotides are TGTGCCAGCTCACCTGGGTACCGGACAGGGGGCTTTCAGCCCCAGCATTTT. It specifies CASSPGYRTGGFQPQHF.

The chain has TRBV7-3 and TRBJ2-7, with D unclear. Trimming removed 5 bases from V and 2 bases from J, with 7 bases in between. The CDR3 has 12 residues. Germline V CDR1 and CDR2: SGHTA, FQGTGA. The CDR3 protein is CASSPSAYEQYF. CDR3 bases: TGTGCCAGCAGCCCCTCCGCCTACGAGCAGTACTTC.

The chain couples TRBV27 to TRBJ1-1, with D maybe TRBD1 (6 bases). This CDR3 comprises 15 residues. Germline V gene lookup returns CDR1 MNHEY and CDR2 SMNVEV (reference sequence). The germline V and J ends were trimmed by 7 bases and 4 bases, with 19 bases remaining between them. The CDR3: CASNVDRPLATEAFF. DNA for the CDR3: TGTGCCAGCAACGTCGACAGGCCCCTGGCCACTGAAGCTTTCTTT.

The chain combines TRBV27 with TRBJ1-5; possible D gene TRBD1, 5 bases. Germline CDR1 is MNHEY and CDR2 is SMNVEV (reference sequence). The CDR3 sequence is 13 residues long. CDR3 sequence (DNA): TGTGCATCTGGGGGAGGCGGCAATCAGCCCCAGCATTTT. Translation: CASGGGGNQPQHF.

This chain links TRBV13 with TRBJ1-4; no firm D call. The CDR3 sequence is 13 residues long. Germline-derived CDR1 and CDR2 are PRHDT and FYEKMQ (reference sequence). The germline V and J ends were trimmed by 3 bases and 3 bases, with 5 bases remaining between them. The CDR3 sequence: CASSFGANEKLFF. In DNA form, the CDR3 reads TGTGCCAGCAGCTTTGGAGCTAATGAAAAACTGTTTTTT.

Turning to this clone: In the same sample, other DNA sequences code for this CDR3. The rearrangement uses TRBV12-3 or TRBV12-4 and TRBJ1-1; no reliable D call. Between the trimmed V and J ends, which lost 3 bases and 1 base, there was a span of 6 bases. The CDR3 contains 13 residues. CDR3 nucleotide sequence: TGTGCCAGCAGTTTCACGGGGAACACTGAAGCTTTCTTT. It translates to CASSFTGNTEAFF.

The rearrangement uses TRBV19 and TRBJ2-7, with TRBD1 matching 9 bases. This CDR3 contains 13 residues. Trimming removed 7 bases from V and 2 bases from J; junction bases left unmatched: 3. Germline V lookup: CDR1 LNHDA, CDR2 SQIVND (reference sequence). The CDR3 sequence: CASTGTGTYEQYF. The CDR3 DNA reads TGTGCCAGTACCGGGACAGGGACCTACGAGCAGTACTTC.

The rearrangement links TRBV3-1 (or the pseudogene TRBV3-2) to TRBJ2-3, with 12 bases fitting TRBD2. Unmatched junction bases numbered 1, after V lost 6 bases and J lost 3 bases. CDR3 size: 14 residues. Germline CDR1 is LGHDT and CDR2 is YNNKEL (reference sequence). The CDR3 DNA reads as TGTGCCAGCAGGACTAGCGGGAGAACAGATACGCAGTATTTT. Protein: CASRTSGRTDTQYF.